These 19 T cell receptor beta chains came from one sample sequenced in a study of T-cell memory formation after mild COVID-19. Using its own MiXCR run on the 5' RACE reads, TCRdb lists one record per CDR3 protein. The repertoire consists of 300,000 to 400,000 distinct CDR3 sequences, with around 15% occurring once and the leading ten covering about a fifth. The sequenced material came from PBMCs or a T cell subset sorted from them (not recorded which). These receptors all stem from a man in his late teens or twenties who had mild COVID-19 (a few samples of this study predate the infection). Cell type and time point are not known.

The chain employs TRBV18 and TRBJ2-1, with 8 nucleotides matching TRBD2. Germline values: CDR1 KGHSH, CDR2 LQKENI. There are 16 residues in the CDR3. V lost 0 bases, J lost 2 bases, and 3 bases stayed unmatched. CDR3 in amino acids: CASSPPTGGPYNEQFF. Written as DNA, the CDR3 is TGTGCCAGCTCACCACCGACGGGGGGGCCCTACAATGAGCAGTTCTTC.

This clonotype has just one count. The gene calls are TRBV15 and TRBJ2-1, with 11 nucleotides matching TRBD2. The CDR3 totals 15 residues. CDR1 is LNHNV, CDR2 YYDKDF, per germline (reference sequence). Germline trimming cut 3 bases from V and 9 bases from J; bases unmatched to any gene: 7. CDR3 loop: CATSSPGTSGFEQFF. The CDR3 region has the DNA TGTGCCACCAGCAGCCCCGGGACTAGCGGTTTTGAGCAGTTCTTC.

The rearrangement joins TRBV7-2 to TRBJ1-4; D is uncertain. CDR3 size: 13 residues. The germline V gene encodes CDR1 SGHTA and CDR2 FQGNSA. Trimming took off 5 bases at V and 8 bases at J, with 12 bases between the two ends. DNA for the CDR3: TGTGCCAGCAGCGGCGGGCTGCTCGAAAAACTGTTTTTT. Protein sequence: CASSGGLLEKLFF.

This clonotype was seen only a few times. This chain links TRBV12-3 or TRBV12-4 with TRBJ2-5, with 10 bases aligning to TRBD2. This CDR3 is built from 16 residues. Germline trimming cut 5 bases from V and 5 bases from J; bases unmatched to any gene: 11. CDR3 in amino acids: CASSNAPGLAMETQYF. Written as DNA, the CDR3 is TGTGCCAGCAGTAACGCACCGGGACTAGCGATGGAGACCCAGTACTTC.

The chain combines TRBV7-2 with TRBJ2-2, with no clear D. V lost 7 bases to trimming and J lost 3 bases, with 15 bases between them. Germline loops: CDR1 SGHTA, CDR2 FQGNSA. The length of the CDR3 is 15 residues. Here the CDR3 reads CASTPRPTDTGELFF. CDR3 in DNA: TGTGCCAGCACCCCGAGGCCCACAGACACCGGGGAGCTGTTTTTT.

This clonotype showed up just a few times. This chain links TRBV20-1 with TRBJ2-5; 7 bases fit TRBD1. Losses at the gene ends were 5 bases for V and 1 base for J; bases not matched to a gene: 10. The V gene's germline CDR1 is DFQATT and CDR2 SNEGSKA (reference sequence). The CDR3 runs to 15 residues. CDR3 nucleotides: TGCAGTGCTCCAAATAAGGGACAGTCCCAAGAGACCCAGTACTTC. Translated: CSAPNKGQSQETQYF.

This chain joins TRBV4-1 and TRBJ1-5; D may be TRBD1 (5 bases). CDR3 length equals 16 residues. V gave up 1 base and J gave up 1 base, with 11 bases separating them. From germline, CDR1 is MGHRA and CDR2 YSYEKL. The CDR3 here is CASSQGLRQSNQPQHF. The CDR3 nucleotides are TGCGCCAGCAGCCAAGGGCTTCGACAGAGCAATCAGCCCCAGCATTTT.

The table lists this clonotype with a few counts. V and J are TRBV7-2 and TRBJ2-2; D remains ambiguous. V dropped 1 base and J dropped 2 bases, with 14 bases sitting between them. This CDR3 is built from 17 residues. CDR1 and CDR2 (germline): SGHTA, FQGNSA. CDR3 in amino acids: CASSLGAPSLNTGELFF. The CDR3 DNA follows: TGTGCCAGCAGCTTAGGCGCACCTAGTCTTAACACCGGGGAGCTGTTTTTT. Together with reference TRBV7-2 and TRBJ2-2, the CDR3 gives the full variable domain: GAGVSQSPSNKVTEKGKDVELRCDPISGHTALYWYRQSLGQGLEFLIYFQGNSAPDKSGLPSDRFSAERTGGSVSTLTIQRTQQEDSAVYLCASSLGAPSLNTGELFFGEGSRLTVL.

Only a few counts were recorded for this clonotype. The chain recombines TRBV6-5 with TRBJ1-1; no clear D. CDR1 is MNHEY, CDR2 SVGAGI, per germline. This CDR3 comprises 14 residues. V lost 4 bases, J lost 0 bases, and 9 bases lay in between. The CDR3 protein is CASSLGWMNTEAFF. As DNA, the CDR3 is TGTGCCAGCAGTTTAGGATGGATGAACACTGAAGCTTTCTTT.

The chain joins TRBV6-2 or TRBV6-3 to TRBJ1-6, with D hard to call. Germline loops: CDR1 MNHEY, CDR2 SVGEGT. V lost 6 bases to trimming and J lost 10 bases, with 10 bases between them. The CDR3 is 12 amino acids. CDR3 amino acids: CASSLRRSPLHF. The CDR3 DNA sequence: TGTGCCAGCAGCCTCCGTCGGTCACCCCTCCACTTT.

The chain couples TRBV27 to TRBJ1-5; 8 nucleotides agree with TRBD1. Germline V gene sequence: CDR1 MNHEY, CDR2 SMNVEV (reference sequence). V shed 5 bases and J 3 bases; nucleotides not matched to a gene: 6. The CDR3 extends over 15 amino acids. CDR3 coding DNA: TGTGCCAGCAGTCCGATGACAGGGGTCAATCAGCCCCAGCATTTT. As protein: CASSPMTGVNQPQHF.

This clonotype occurred many times. J is TRBJ2-3 and V is TRBV10-3; 9 bases line up with TRBD1. Germline loops: CDR1 ENHRY, CDR2 SYGVKD. The V segment lost 6 bases and the J segment 5 bases; nucleotides outside the gene matches: 12. This CDR3 spans 16 amino acids. The CDR3 DNA reads as TGTGCCATCAGGCCAACCTCGACAGGGGGGAGAGATACGCAGTATTTT. The encoded protein is CAIRPTSTGGRDTQYF.

This clonotype showed up just a few times. The V and J genes are TRBV19 and TRBJ1-5, with D possibly TRBD1 on 6 matching bases. The germline CDR1 and CDR2 sequences are LNHDA and SQIVND (reference sequence). This CDR3 has 13 amino acids. V was cut by 4 bases and J by 7 bases, with 11 bases left in between. The DNA of the CDR3 is TGTGCCAGTAGTACAGGGGTGAGGCAGCCCCAGCATTTT. This sequence encodes CASSTGVRQPQHF.

This clonotype was recorded a few times. The J gene is TRBJ2-7, the V gene TRBV5-5; TRBD1 aligns across 9 bases. J was trimmed by 13 bases and V by 0 bases; bases with no gene match: 5. The CDR3 has 12 amino acids. Looked up from germline, CDR1 is SGHKS and CDR2 is YYEKEE (reference sequence). The CDR3 DNA sequence: TGTGCCAGCAGCTTGGAGGGGACAGGGTTCTACGTC. It encodes CASSLEGTGFYV.

This clonotype was counted many times. A junction boundary mismatches the germline segment, possibly from a read error. The chain links TRBV12-3 or TRBV12-4 to TRBJ2-3; perhaps TRBD2 as D (5 bases). This CDR3 region has 14 residues. The CDR3 bases are TGTGCCAGCACTTTACTAGGTCTCACAGATACGCAGTATTTT. Amino acids: CASTLLGLTDTQYF.

The chain employs TRBV6-5 and TRBJ2-7; possible D gene TRBD1, 6 bases. V was trimmed by 10 bases and J by 4 bases, leaving 17 bases between them. The CDR3 sequence is 13 residues long. Germline CDR1 and CDR2: MNHEY and SVGAGI. CDR3 residues: CAISPGVGYEQYF. The CDR3 coding sequence is TGTGCCATCAGCCCAGGGGTGGGATACGAGCAGTACTTC.

J is TRBJ2-3 and V is TRBV11-2; no reliable D call. This CDR3 has 17 residues. V lost 1 base to trimming and J lost 0 bases, with 14 bases between them. The germline V gene encodes CDR1 SGHAT and CDR2 FQNNGV. In nucleotides, the CDR3 is TGTGCCAGCAGCTTAGTATCTACGGCTATTAGCACAGATACGCAGTATTTT. It yields the protein CASSLVSTAISTDTQYF. Filled out from reference TRBV11-2 and TRBJ2-3, the complete variable domain reads EAGVAQSPRYKIIEKRQSVAFWCNPISGHATLYWYQQILGQGPKLLIQFQNNGVVDDSQLPKDRFSAERLKGVDSTLKIQPAKLEDSAVYLCASSLVSTAISTDTQYFGPGTRLTVL.

V usage is TRBV15 and J usage is TRBJ2-3, with 8 bases fitting TRBD2. The CDR3 runs 17 residues. V lost 0 bases and J lost 3; bases outside the gene matches: 8. Germline CDR1 reads LNHNV; CDR2 reads YYDKDF (reference sequence). CDR3 DNA: TGTGCCACCAGCAGAGATACCAAGCGGGGGCTGACAGATACGCAGTATTTT. Protein: CATSRDTKRGLTDTQYF. The whole variable domain, remainder taken from reference TRBV15 and TRBJ2-3, is DAMVIQNPRYQVTQFGKPVTLSCSQTLNHNVMYWYQQKSSQAPKLLFHYYDKDFNNEADTPDNFQSRRPNTSFCFLDIRSPGLGDTAMYLCATSRDTKRGLTDTQYFGPGTRLTVL.

This clonotype is a singleton in its sample. This rearrangement joins TRBV20-1 to TRBJ2-5; D call uncertain. There are 12 residues in the CDR3. The germline V gene has CDR1 DFQATT and CDR2 SNEGSKA (reference sequence). Trimming stripped 6 bases from V and 2 bases from J, with 10 bases between. In DNA form, the CDR3 reads TGCAGTGCCCTCCCCGGACAAGAGACCCAGTACTTC. Translating it yields CSALPGQETQYF.